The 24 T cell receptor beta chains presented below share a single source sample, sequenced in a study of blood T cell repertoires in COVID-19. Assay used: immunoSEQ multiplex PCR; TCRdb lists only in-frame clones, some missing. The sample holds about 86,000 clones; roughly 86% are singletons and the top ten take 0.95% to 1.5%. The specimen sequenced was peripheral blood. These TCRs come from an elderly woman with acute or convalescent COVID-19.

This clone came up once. In DNA form, the CDR3 reads TGTGCCACCAGTGATACAGGGCAGGGCTACACCTTC. Translating gives CATSDTGQGYTF. V gene TRBV24-1 combines with J gene TRBJ1-2; tentatively, D is TRBD1 (6 bases). The germline V gene has CDR1 KGHDR and CDR2 SFDVKD. Trimming cost V 3 bases and J 8 bases, with 9 bases left between them. This CDR3 contains 12 residues.

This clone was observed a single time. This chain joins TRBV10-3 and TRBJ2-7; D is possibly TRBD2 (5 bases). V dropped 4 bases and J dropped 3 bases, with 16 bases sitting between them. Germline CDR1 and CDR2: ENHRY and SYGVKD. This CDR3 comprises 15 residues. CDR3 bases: TGTGCCATCAGTGCCGCCGGGGTTCCCGGCTACGAGCAGTACTTC. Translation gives CAISAAGVPGYEQYF.

The CDR3 sequence: CASSWPGQGMETQYF. Written as DNA, the CDR3 is TGTGCCAGCAGCTGGCCGGGACAGGGGATGGAGACCCAGTACTTC. This chain connects TRBV7-9 to TRBJ2-5; the match to TRBD1 covers 10 bases. Germline V gives CDR1 SEHNR, CDR2 FQNEAQ (reference sequence). The CDR3 has 15 residues. The ends lost 4 bases at V and 5 bases at J; junction bases unmatched: 7.

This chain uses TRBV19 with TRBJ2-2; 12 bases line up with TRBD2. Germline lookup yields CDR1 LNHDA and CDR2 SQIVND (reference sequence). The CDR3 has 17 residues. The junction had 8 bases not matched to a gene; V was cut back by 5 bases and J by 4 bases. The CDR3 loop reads CASSLAGGPWVTGELFF. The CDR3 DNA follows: TGTGCCAGTAGTCTAGCGGGAGGGCCATGGGTCACCGGGGAGCTGTTTTTT.

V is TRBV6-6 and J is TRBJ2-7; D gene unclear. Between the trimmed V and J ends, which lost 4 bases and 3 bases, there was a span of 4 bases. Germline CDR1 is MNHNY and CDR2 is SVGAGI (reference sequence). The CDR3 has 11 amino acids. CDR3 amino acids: CASSSNYEQYF. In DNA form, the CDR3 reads TGTGCCAGCAGTTCCAACTACGAGCAGTACTTC.

The CDR3 DNA reads TGTGCCAGTAGGCGGGGCACAGATACGCAGTATTTT. This gives the protein CASRRGTDTQYF. The genes are TRBV19 and TRBJ2-3; tentatively, D is TRBD2 (5 bases). The germline CDR1 and CDR2 sequences are LNHDA and SQIVND (reference sequence). The CDR3 extends over 12 amino acids. V gave up 6 bases and J gave up 1 base, with 5 bases separating them.

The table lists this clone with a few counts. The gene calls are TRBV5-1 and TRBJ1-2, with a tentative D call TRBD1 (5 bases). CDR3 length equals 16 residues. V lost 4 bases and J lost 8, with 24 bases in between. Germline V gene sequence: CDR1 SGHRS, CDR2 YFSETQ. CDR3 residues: CASSPAQGGALEGYTF. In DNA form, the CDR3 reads TGCGCCAGCAGCCCGGCCCAGGGCGGGGCCCTGGAGGGCTACACCTTC.

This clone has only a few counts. CDR3 in amino acids: CASSRGWSEAFF. The CDR3 DNA reads as TGTGCCAGCAGCCGGGGGTGGAGTGAAGCTTTCTTT. The chain recombines TRBV7-9 with TRBJ1-1; perhaps TRBD1 as D (5 bases). The CDR3 is 12 residues long. CDR1 is SEHNR and CDR2 is FQNEAQ in the germline V gene (reference sequence). V dropped 5 bases and J dropped 7 bases, with 11 bases sitting between them.

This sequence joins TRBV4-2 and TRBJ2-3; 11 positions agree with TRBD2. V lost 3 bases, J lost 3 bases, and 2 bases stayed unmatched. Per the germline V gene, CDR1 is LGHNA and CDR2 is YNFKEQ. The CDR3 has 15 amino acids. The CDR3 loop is CASSQSSGGTDTQYF. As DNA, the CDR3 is TGTGCCAGCAGCCAGTCTAGCGGGGGGACAGATACGCAGTATTTT.

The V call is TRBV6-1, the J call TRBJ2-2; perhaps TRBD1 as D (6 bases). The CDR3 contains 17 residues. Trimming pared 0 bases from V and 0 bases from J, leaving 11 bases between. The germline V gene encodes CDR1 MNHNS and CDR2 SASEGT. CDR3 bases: TGTGCCAGCAGTGAAGCGCTAAGGGGGTCGAACACCGGGGAGCTGTTTTTT. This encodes CASSEALRGSNTGELFF.

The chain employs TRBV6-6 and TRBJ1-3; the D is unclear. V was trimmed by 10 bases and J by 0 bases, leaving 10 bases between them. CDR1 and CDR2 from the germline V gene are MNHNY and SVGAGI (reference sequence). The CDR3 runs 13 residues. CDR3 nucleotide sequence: TGTGCCACCCGAGAGAGCTCTGGAAACACCATATATTTT. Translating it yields CATRESSGNTIYF.

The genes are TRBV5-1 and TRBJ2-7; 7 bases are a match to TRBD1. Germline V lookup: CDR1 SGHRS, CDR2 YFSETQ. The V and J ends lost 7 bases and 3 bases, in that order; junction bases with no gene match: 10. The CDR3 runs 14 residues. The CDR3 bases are TGCGCCAGCCGAGAGAGGACAGGCGACTACGAGCAGTACTTC. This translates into CASRERTGDYEQYF. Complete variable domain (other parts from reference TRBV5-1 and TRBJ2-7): KAGVTQTPRYLIKTRGQQVTLSCSPISGHRSVSWYQQTPGQGLQFLFEYFSETQRNKGNFPGRFSGRQFSNSRSEMNVSTLELGDSALYLCASRERTGDYEQYFGPGTRLTVT.

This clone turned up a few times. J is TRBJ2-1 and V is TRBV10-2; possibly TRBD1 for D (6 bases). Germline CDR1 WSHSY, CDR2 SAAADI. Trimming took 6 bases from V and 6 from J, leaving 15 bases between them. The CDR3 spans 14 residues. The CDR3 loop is CASSPDSLSNEQFF. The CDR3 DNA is TGCGCCAGCAGCCCGGACAGTCTATCCAATGAGCAGTTCTTC.

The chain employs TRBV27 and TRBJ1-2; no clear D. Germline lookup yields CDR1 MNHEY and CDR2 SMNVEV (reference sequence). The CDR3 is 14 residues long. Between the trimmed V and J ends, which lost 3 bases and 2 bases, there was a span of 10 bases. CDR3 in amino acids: CASSLRGLNYGYTF. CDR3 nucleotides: TGTGCCAGCAGTTTGAGAGGGTTAAACTATGGCTACACCTTC.

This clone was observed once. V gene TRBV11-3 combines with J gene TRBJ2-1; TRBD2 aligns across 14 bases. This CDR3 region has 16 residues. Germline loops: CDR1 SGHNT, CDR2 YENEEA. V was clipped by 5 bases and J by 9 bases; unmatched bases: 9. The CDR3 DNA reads TGTGCCAGCAGCCCATTGGGACTAGCGGGAGTTTCTGAGCAGTTCTTC. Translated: CASSPLGLAGVSEQFF.

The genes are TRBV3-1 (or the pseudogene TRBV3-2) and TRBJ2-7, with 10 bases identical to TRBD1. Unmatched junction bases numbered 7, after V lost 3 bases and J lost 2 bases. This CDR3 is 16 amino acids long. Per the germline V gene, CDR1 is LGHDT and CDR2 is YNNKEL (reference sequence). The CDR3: CASSQGQGMRTYEQYF. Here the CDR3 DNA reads TGTGCCAGCAGCCAGGGACAGGGGATGCGGACCTACGAGCAGTACTTC.

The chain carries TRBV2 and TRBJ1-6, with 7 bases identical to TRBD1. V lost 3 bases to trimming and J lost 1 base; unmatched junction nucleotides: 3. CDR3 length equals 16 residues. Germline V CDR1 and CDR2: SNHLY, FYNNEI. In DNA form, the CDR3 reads TGTGCCAGCAGTGACAGGGGGAGATCCTATAATTCACCCCTCCACTTT. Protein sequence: CASSDRGRSYNSPLHF.

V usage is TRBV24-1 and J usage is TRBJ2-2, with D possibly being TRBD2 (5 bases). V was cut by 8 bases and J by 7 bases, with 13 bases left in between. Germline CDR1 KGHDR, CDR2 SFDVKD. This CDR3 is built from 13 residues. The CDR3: CATKGPGIGELFF. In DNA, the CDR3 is TGTGCCACCAAGGGCCCGGGGATCGGGGAGCTGTTTTTT.

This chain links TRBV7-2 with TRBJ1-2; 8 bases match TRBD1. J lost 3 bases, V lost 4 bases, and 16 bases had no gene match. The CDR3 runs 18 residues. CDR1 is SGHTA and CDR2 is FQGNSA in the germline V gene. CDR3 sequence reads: CASSSTWTGPTDDYGYTF. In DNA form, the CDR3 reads TGTGCCAGCAGCTCCACTTGGACAGGGCCGACCGATGACTATGGCTACACCTTC.

The CDR3 nucleotides are TGTGCCAGCAGCTTGGGACAGGCTAACACCGGGGAGCTGTTTTTT. Its protein product is CASSLGQANTGELFF. J is TRBJ2-2 and V is TRBV7-9; 8 bases match TRBD1. V was pared by 3 bases and J by 2 bases, with 2 bases of the junction left unmatched. CDR3 length: 15 residues. CDR1 and CDR2 (germline): SEHNR, FQNEAQ (reference sequence).

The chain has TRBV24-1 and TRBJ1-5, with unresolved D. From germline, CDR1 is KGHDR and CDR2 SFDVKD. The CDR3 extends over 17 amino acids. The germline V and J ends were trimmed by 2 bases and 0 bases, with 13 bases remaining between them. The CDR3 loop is CATSDSREIYSNQPQHF. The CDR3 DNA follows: TGTGCCACCAGTGATTCGCGCGAAATCTATAGCAATCAGCCCCAGCATTTT.

CDR3 protein: CASSDEGNEQFF. The DNA for the CDR3 is TGTGCCAGCAGTGACGAGGGAAATGAGCAGTTCTTC. The chain is built from TRBV2 and TRBJ2-1; weak D call: TRBD2 (5 bases). The CDR3 has 12 residues. Germline lookup yields CDR1 SNHLY and CDR2 FYNNEI. V lost 3 bases, J lost 7 bases, and 7 bases lay in between.

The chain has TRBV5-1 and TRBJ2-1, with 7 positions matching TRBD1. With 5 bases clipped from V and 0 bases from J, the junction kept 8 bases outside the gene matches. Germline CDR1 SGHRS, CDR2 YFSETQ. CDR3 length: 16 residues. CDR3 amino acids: CASSHGQASSYNEQFF. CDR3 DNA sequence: TGCGCCAGCAGTCATGGACAGGCGAGCTCCTACAATGAGCAGTTCTTC.

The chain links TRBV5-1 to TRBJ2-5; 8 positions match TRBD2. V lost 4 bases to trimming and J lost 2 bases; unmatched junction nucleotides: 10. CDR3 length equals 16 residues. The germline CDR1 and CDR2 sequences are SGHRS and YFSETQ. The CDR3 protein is CASSPGGGGSQETQYF. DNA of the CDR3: TGCGCCAGCAGCCCGGGGGGCGGGGGGTCTCAAGAGACCCAGTACTTC.